This is a list of T cell receptor beta chains from one sample in a study of cytomegalovirus exposure and HLA in healthy donors. TCRdb's table, derived via immunoSEQ multiplex PCR, lists solely in-frame clones and lacks some. Its table lists tens of thousands of clones. The source material was PBMCs. All receptors derive from a male donor in good health and CMV-seronegative. CDR3s include the opening cysteine and the closing phenylalanine or tryptophan. The D gene is left open where the match is weak.

D	V	J	CDR3
NA	TRBV9	TRBJ1-2	CASSVKGDRGYTF
NA	TRBV20-1	TRBJ1-1	CSATSGPEAFF
NA	TRBV5-4	TRBJ2-7	CASSPGTAQTYEQYF
TRBD1	TRBV4-1	TRBJ1-5	CASSPGQGTQPQHF
NA	TRBV29-1	TRBJ2-3	CSVDGGFSTDTQYF
NA	TRBV30	TRBJ1-5	CAWTSGVGLNQPQHF
TRBD2	TRBV18	TRBJ2-3	CASSPGSGGSTDTQYF
NA	TRBV4-2	TRBJ1-4	CASSHGDWAVEKLFF
TRBD1	TRBV27	TRBJ1-5	CARPLLPGQGGNQPQHF
NA	TRBV19	TRBJ1-2	CASSTSHTGNYGYTF
NA	TRBV4-1	TRBJ2-7	CASSQGRLAYEQYF
NA	TRBV30	TRBJ1-1	CAWSPRATEAFF
NA	TRBV9	TRBJ2-1	CASAQQGNEQFF
TRBD1	TRBV5-8	TRBJ1-1	CASSWGQGYTEAFF
TRBD1	TRBV29-1	TRBJ2-7	CSVATGAYEQYF
NA	TRBV6-5	TRBJ2-5	CASSGREETQYF
NA	TRBV7-8	TRBJ1-5	CASSLEGDQPQHF
NA	TRBV10-3	TRBJ1-1	CAIRSNSHTEAFF
TRBD1	TRBV6-1	TRBJ2-7	CASQTGEVDEQYF
TRBD1	TRBV5-6	TRBJ1-2	CATNQGAKDYGYTF